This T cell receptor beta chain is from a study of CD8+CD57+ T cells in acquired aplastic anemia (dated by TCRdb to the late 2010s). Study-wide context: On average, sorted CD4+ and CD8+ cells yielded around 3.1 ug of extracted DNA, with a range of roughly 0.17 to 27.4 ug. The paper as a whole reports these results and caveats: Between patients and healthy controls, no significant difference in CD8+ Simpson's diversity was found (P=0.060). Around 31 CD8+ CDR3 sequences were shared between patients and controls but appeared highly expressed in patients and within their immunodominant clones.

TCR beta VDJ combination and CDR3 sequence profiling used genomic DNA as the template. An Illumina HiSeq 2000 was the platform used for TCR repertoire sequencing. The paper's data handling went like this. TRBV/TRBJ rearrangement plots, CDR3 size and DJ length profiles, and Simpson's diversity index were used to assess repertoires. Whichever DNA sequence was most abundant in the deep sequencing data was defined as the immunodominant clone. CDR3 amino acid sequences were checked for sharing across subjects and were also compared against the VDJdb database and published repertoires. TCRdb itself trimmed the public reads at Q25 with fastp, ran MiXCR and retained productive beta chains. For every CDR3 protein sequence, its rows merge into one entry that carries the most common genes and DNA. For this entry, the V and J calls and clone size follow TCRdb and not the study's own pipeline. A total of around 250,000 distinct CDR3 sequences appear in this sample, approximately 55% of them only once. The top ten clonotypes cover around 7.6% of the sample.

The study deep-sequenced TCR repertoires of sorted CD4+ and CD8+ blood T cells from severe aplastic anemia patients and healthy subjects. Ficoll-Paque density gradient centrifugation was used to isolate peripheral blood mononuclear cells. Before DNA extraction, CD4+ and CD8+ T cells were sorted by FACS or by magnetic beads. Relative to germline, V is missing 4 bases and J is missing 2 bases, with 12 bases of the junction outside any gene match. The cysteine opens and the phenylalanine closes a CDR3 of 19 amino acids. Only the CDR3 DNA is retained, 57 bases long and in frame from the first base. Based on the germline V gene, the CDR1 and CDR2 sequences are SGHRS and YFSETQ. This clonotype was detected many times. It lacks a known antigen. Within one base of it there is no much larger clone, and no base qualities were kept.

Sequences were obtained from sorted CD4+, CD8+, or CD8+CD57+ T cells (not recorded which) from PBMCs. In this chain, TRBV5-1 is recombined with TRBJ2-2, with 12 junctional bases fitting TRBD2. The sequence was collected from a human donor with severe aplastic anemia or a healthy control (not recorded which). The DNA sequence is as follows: TGCGCCAGCAGCATAACTAGCGGGGGGCCACTTTTCAACACCGGGGAGCTGTTTTTT. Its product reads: CASSITSGGPLFNTGELFF.